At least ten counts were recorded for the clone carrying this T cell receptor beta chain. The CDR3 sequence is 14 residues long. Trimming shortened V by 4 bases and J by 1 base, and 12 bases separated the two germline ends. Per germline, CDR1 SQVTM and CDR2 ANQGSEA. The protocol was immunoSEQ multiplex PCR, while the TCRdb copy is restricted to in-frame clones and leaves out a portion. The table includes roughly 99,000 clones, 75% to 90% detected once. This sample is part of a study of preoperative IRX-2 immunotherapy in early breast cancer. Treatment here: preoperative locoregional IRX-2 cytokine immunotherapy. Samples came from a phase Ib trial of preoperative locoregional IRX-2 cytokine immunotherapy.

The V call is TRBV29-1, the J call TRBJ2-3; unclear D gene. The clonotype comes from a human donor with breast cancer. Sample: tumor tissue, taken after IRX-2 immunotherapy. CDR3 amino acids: CSVGKGGGTDTQYF. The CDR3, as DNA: TGCAGCGTTGGGAAGGGTGGTGGCACAGATACGCAGTATTTT.